This record concerns one T cell receptor beta chain sequence. What it binds is unknown. Since all of the isolated RNA was reverse transcribed, expressed TCRB transcripts were what got sequenced. The repertoire was sequenced with immunoSEQ multiplex PCR; TCRdb's copy has only in-frame clones and lacks some. This table has roughly 700,000 clones, 13% appearing once. This sample is drawn from a study of beta chain features in type 1 diabetes. Findings and caveats of the study: Type 1 diabetes patients showed a moderate but significant shortening of TCRB CDR3s in all four CD4+ subsets.

CDR3 size: 14 residues. The germline V and J ends were trimmed by 7 bases and 5 bases, with 12 bases remaining between them. Germline V gives CDR1 SNHLY, CDR2 FYNNEI. The TCR comes from a young man with type 1 diabetes. The chain has TRBV2 and TRBJ2-6; tentative D call: TRBD1 (6 bases). Sequenced sample: naive CD4+ T cells from blood. The CDR3 bases are TGTGCCAGCATTCGGCAGGGGTGGGCCAACGTCCTGACTTTC. Translating gives CASIRQGWANVLTF.